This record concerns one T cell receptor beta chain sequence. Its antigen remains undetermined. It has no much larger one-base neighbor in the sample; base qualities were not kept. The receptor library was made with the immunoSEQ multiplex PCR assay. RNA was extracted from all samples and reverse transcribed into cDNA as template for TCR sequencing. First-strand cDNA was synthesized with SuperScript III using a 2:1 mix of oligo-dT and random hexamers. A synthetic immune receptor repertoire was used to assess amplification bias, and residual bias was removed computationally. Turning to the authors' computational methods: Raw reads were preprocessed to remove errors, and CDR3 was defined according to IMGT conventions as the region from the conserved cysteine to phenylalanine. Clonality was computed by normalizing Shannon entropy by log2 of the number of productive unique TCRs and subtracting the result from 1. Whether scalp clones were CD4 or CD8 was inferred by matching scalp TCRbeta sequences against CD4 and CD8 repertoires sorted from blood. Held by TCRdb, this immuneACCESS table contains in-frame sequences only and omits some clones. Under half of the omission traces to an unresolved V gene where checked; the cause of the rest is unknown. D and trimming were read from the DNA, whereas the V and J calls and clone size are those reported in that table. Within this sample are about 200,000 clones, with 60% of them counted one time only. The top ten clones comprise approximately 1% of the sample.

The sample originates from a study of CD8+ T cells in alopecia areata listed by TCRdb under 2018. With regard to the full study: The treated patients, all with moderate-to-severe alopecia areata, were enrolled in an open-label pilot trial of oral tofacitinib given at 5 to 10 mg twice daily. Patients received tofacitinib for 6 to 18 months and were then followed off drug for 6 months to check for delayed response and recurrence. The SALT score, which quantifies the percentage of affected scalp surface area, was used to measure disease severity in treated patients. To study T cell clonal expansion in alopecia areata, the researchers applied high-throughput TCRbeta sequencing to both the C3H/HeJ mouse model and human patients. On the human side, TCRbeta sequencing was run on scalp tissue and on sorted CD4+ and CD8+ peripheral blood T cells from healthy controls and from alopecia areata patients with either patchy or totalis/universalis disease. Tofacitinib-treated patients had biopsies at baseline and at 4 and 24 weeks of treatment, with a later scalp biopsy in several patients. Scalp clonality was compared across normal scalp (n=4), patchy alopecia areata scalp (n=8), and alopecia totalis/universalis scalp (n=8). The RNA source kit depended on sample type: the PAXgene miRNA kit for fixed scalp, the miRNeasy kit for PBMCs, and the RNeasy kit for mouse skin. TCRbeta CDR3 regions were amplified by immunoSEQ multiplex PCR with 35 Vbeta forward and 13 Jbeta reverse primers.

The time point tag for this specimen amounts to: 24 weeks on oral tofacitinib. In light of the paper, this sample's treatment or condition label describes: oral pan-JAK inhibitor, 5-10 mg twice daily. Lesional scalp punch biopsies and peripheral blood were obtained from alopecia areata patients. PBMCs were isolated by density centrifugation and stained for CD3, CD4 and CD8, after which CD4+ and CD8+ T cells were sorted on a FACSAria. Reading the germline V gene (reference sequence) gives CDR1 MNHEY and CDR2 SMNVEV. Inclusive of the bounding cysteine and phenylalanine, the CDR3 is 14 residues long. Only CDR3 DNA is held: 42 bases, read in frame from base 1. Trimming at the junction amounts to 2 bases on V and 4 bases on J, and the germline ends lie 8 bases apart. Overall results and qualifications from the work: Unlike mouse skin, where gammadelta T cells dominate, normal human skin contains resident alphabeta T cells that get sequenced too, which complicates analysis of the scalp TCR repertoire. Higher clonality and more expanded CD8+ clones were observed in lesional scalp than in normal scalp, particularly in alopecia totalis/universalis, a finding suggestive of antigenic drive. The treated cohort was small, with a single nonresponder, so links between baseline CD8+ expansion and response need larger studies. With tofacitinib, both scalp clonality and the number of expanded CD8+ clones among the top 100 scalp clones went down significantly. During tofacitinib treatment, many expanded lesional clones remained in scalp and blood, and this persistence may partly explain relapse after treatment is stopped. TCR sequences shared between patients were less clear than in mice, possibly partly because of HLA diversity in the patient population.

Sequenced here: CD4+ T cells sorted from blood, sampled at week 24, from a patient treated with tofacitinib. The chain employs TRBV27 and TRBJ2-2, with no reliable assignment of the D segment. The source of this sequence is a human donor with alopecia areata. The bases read TGTGCCAGCAGTTTAACTACGGGCACCGGGGAGCTGTTTTTT. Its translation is CASSLTTGTGELFF.